The clone carrying this T cell receptor (beta chain) was recorded a few times. In TCRdb, the RT-PCR reads were re-called with MiXCR into one record per CDR3 protein. The sample carries 160,000 or so distinct CDR3 sequences, approximately 11% recorded once. This sample is part of a study of response to subunit inactivated influenza vaccine. Trimming removed 4 bases at V and 4 bases at J, with 11 bases between. This CDR3 contains 14 residues. Germline CDR1 reads LGHNA; CDR2 reads YSLEER. The source was non-naive T cells sorted from PBMCs, collected roughly 45 days after vaccination. The source is a man aged 50-60 years who received an inactivated influenza vaccine. The chain joins TRBV4-3 to TRBJ2-1, with D possibly being TRBD1 or TRBD2 (5 bases each). CDR3 DNA: TGCGCCAGCAGCCCAGGGAGTTTATACAATGAGCAGTTCTTC. It is translated as CASSPGSLYNEQFF.